The 32 T cell receptor beta chains below were found in one sample sequenced in a study of T cells in Graves' hyperthyroidism and ophthalmopathy. Amplified TCR beta CDR3 regions derived from RNA transcripts. RT-PCR in the first round (using the HTBI primer set) targeted the TCR CDR3. One entry per CDR3 protein, called by TCRdb with MiXCR from the multiplex PCR reads. Found here are about 420,000 distinct CDR3 sequences, roughly 14% of them singletons; the top ten hold around 14%. The specimen sequenced was blood. All receptors come from a woman aged 18-29 years with Graves' hyperthyroidism.

The chain is built from TRBV4-3 and TRBJ2-5; 10 positions match TRBD1. After removal of 3 bases from V and 13 bases from J, the junction contained 11 bases not matched to a gene. Per the germline V gene, CDR1 is LGHNA and CDR2 is YSLEER. The CDR3 is 14 residues long. The CDR3 region is CASSQDSGTGVPYF. As DNA, the CDR3 is TGCGCCAGCAGCCAGGACTCCGGGACAGGGGTCCCGTACTTC.

This clonotype was counted at least ten times. The chain links TRBV11-2 to TRBJ2-3; unclear D gene. V was trimmed by 2 bases and J by 3 bases, leaving 12 bases between them. Germline V gene sequence: CDR1 SGHAT, CDR2 FQNNGV. CDR3 length: 15 amino acids. The CDR3, as DNA: TGTGCCAGCAGCTTATGGGTAGCCTCTACAGATACGCAGTATTTT. This translates into CASSLWVASTDTQYF.

V is TRBV3-1 and J is TRBJ2-5; maybe TRBD2 (5 bases). This CDR3 is 15 amino acids long. Germline CDR1 LGHDT, CDR2 YNNKEL (reference sequence). Trimming removed 3 bases from V and 5 bases from J, with 16 bases in between. The chain's CDR3 is CASSQGGRGGETQYF. CDR3 nucleotide sequence: TGTGCCAGCAGCCAGGGCGGTCGAGGCGGGGAGACCCAGTACTTC.

The gene calls are TRBV20-1 and TRBJ2-7, with 8 bases identical to TRBD2. This CDR3 comprises 14 residues. Trimming removed 1 base from V and 2 bases from J; junction bases left unmatched: 4. Germline V CDR1 and CDR2: DFQATT, SNEGSKA (reference sequence). In nucleotides, the CDR3 is TGCAGTGCTAGAGCCCCGGGACTAGCCTACGAGCAGTACTTC. It translates to CSARAPGLAYEQYF.

This clonotype was found a few times. An end of the junction does not agree with germline; a read error may underlie this. The CDR3 here is CASSLFGLPYEPYF. For the CDR3, the DNA is TGTGCCAGCAGCTTATTCGGACTTCCCTACGAGCCGTACTTC. V usage is TRBV7-2 and J usage is TRBJ2-7, with D possibly matching TRBD2 (5 bases). The CDR3 is made up of 14 amino acids. The V gene's germline CDR1 is SGHTA and CDR2 FQGNSA.

This clonotype was recorded many times. The gene calls are TRBV28 and TRBJ2-7, with 8 bases matching TRBD2. Trimming removed 7 bases from V and 4 bases from J; junction bases left unmatched: 9. The CDR3 has 14 amino acids. CDR1 and CDR2 (germline): MDHEN, SYDVKM. CDR3 loop: CASTWGGRPYEQYF. For the CDR3, the DNA is TGTGCCAGCACCTGGGGCGGGAGGCCGTACGAGCAGTACTTC.

This clonotype was recorded many times. The V call is TRBV5-4, the J call TRBJ2-3; 11 nucleotides match TRBD2. V trimming: 4 bases; J trimming: 4 bases; junction bases outside the gene matches: 11. CDR1 is SGHNT and CDR2 is YYREEE in the germline V gene (reference sequence). The CDR3 has 17 residues. In DNA, the CDR3 is TGTGCCAGCAGCCCTGGTGGTAGCGGGGGGGCCTCAGATACGCAGTATTTT. This encodes CASSPGGSGGASDTQYF.

The table lists this clonotype with many counts. V and J are TRBV10-3 and TRBJ1-1; no firm D call. CDR3 size: 14 residues. V was cut by 5 bases and J by 2 bases, with 12 bases left in between. CDR1 and CDR2 (germline): ENHRY, SYGVKD. The CDR3 DNA sequence: TGTGCCATCAGTCCCGACTGGGCCAACACTGAAGCTTTCTTT. This gives the protein CAISPDWANTEAFF.

This clonotype occurred many times. The CDR3 loop is CASMDSPYEQYF. In DNA form, the CDR3 reads TGTGCCAGCATGGACAGCCCCTACGAGCAGTACTTC. V and J are TRBV6-2 or TRBV6-3 and TRBJ2-7, with TRBD1 as a possible D gene (6 bases). V was shortened by 7 bases and J by 2 bases, with 9 bases between the two germline ends. The CDR3 is 12 residues long. Germline values: CDR1 MNHEY, CDR2 SVGEGT.

This clonotype was seen only a few times. The gene calls are TRBV7-3 and TRBJ2-2; D call uncertain. Trimming cost V 2 bases and J 5 bases, with 12 bases left between them. This CDR3 contains 15 residues. Germline CDR1 reads SGHTA; CDR2 reads FQGTGA. As DNA, the CDR3 is TGTGCCAGCAGCTTAGGAGACCGGCTTACCGGGGAGCTGTTTTTT. It yields the protein CASSLGDRLTGELFF. The full variable domain, with the rest looked up from reference TRBV7-3 and TRBJ2-2, is GAGVSQTPSNKVTEKGKYVELRCDPISGHTALYWYRQSLGQGPEFLIYFQGTGAADDSGLPNDRFFAVRPEGSVSTLKIQRTERGDSAVYLCASSLGDRLTGELFFGEGSRLTVL.

The sample holds a few counts of this clonotype. V is TRBV12-3 or TRBV12-4 and J is TRBJ2-5; no firm D call. The CDR3 sequence is 14 residues long. V gave up 5 bases and J gave up 5 bases, with 15 bases separating them. The CDR3 reads CASSLGPVRETQYF. The CDR3 bases are TGTGCCAGCAGTCTCGGACCTGTCCGGGAGACCCAGTACTTC.

In this sample, this clonotype turned up a few times. The CDR3 DNA is TGTGCCAGTAGTCTACGGGATGAGGGCGATACGCAGTATTTT. As protein: CASSLRDEGDTQYF. V usage is TRBV19 and J usage is TRBJ2-3; the D gene is possibly TRBD2 (5 bases). Trimming removed 5 bases at V and 6 bases at J, with 15 bases between. There are 14 residues in the CDR3. The germline V gene has CDR1 LNHDA and CDR2 SQIVND (reference sequence).

The chain couples TRBV20-1 to TRBJ1-3, with D possibly TRBD1 on 5 matching bases. CDR3 size: 17 residues. The germline V gene has CDR1 DFQATT and CDR2 SNEGSKA (reference sequence). V lost 6 bases to trimming and J lost 2 bases, with 23 bases between them. As DNA, the CDR3 is TGCAGTGCCAAAAGGTCTGGGGAGGCGGGACCTGGAAACACCATATATTTT. Protein sequence: CSAKRSGEAGPGNTIYF.

This clonotype was counted only a few times. The chain has TRBV5-1 and TRBJ1-1, with a tentative D call TRBD1 (5 bases). V was trimmed by 3 bases and J by 4 bases, leaving 19 bases between them. The CDR3 contains 16 residues. Germline V gene data show CDR1 as SGHRS and CDR2 as YFSETQ. This CDR3 is CASSWDGGDSGTEAFF. Here the CDR3 DNA reads TGCGCCAGCAGCTGGGATGGAGGGGATTCAGGCACTGAAGCTTTCTTT.

To note about this clonotype: This may come from a read error, since a much larger clone is one base off. This chain connects TRBV5-1 to TRBJ2-2; 11 nucleotides align to TRBD2. V gave up 4 bases and J gave up 9 bases; unmatched junction bases: 14. This CDR3 has 17 residues. Germline lookup yields CDR1 SGHRS and CDR2 YFSETQ. In DNA, the CDR3 is TGCGCCAGCAGCCAACGCTCCGGGACTAGCGGTCCCAGGGAGCTGTTTTTT. Residues: CASSQRSGTSGPRELFF.

This clonotype appeared many times. The chain joins TRBV18 to TRBJ1-2; D ambiguous. V lost 2 bases, J lost 1 base, and 11 bases lay in between. The V gene's germline CDR1 is KGHSH and CDR2 LQKENI. CDR3 length: 15 residues. The CDR3 DNA follows: TGTGCCAGCTCACCAGTGACACTTGGTAACTATGGCTACACCTTC. It codes for CASSPVTLGNYGYTF.

The chain carries TRBV7-9 and TRBJ2-2, with TRBD1 as a possible D gene (6 bases). Per the germline V gene, CDR1 is SEHNR and CDR2 is FQNEAQ (reference sequence). CDR3 size: 16 residues. V gave up 2 bases and J gave up 3 bases, with 13 bases separating them. CDR3 protein: CASSLIQGRDTGELFF. Written as DNA, the CDR3 is TGTGCCAGCAGCTTAATACAGGGAAGGGACACCGGGGAGCTGTTTTTT. Supplemented by reference TRBV7-9 and TRBJ2-2, the full variable domain reads DTGVSQNPRHKITKRGQNVTFRCDPISEHNRLYWYRQTLGQGPEFLTYFQNEAQLEKSRLLSDRFSAERPKGSFSTLEIQRTEQGDSAMYLCASSLIQGRDTGELFFGEGSRLTVL.

This clonotype was recorded at least ten times. V and J are TRBV27 and TRBJ2-7, with 7 nucleotides matching TRBD1. Germline-derived CDR1 and CDR2 are MNHEY and SMNVEV (reference sequence). The ends lost 7 bases at V and 0 bases at J; junction bases unmatched: 9. The CDR3 is 15 residues long. The CDR3 DNA sequence: TGTGCCAGCAAGGAACACCGGGACAGCTCCTACGAGCAGTACTTC. Protein: CASKEHRDSSYEQYF.

This clonotype appeared many times. V usage is TRBV7-8 and J usage is TRBJ1-2; D is ambiguous. This CDR3 is 13 amino acids long. The germline V and J ends were trimmed by 1 base and 8 bases, with 11 bases remaining between them. Germline values: CDR1 SGHVS, CDR2 FQNEAQ. In DNA form, the CDR3 reads TGTGCCAGCAGCTTAGGGTCTCCTTGGGGCTACACCTTC. Its protein is CASSLGSPWGYTF.

The V gene is TRBV19, the J gene TRBJ2-7; no clear D gene. Germline V lookup: CDR1 LNHDA, CDR2 SQIVND (reference sequence). V was cut by 3 bases and J by 1 base, with 10 bases left in between. The CDR3 has 14 amino acids. The CDR3 DNA follows: TGTGCCAGTAGTATTGCCACTAATTCCTACGAGCAGTACTTC. The encoded protein is CASSIATNSYEQYF.

At least ten counts were recorded for this clonotype. V gene TRBV2 combines with J gene TRBJ2-7; 9 bases are a match to TRBD2. The CDR3 extends over 19 amino acids. V gave up 2 bases and J gave up 0 bases; unmatched junction bases: 14. Germline V gives CDR1 SNHLY, CDR2 FYNNEI. CDR3 protein: CASSESAPSGTLFSYEQYF. In DNA form, the CDR3 reads TGTGCCAGCAGTGAATCAGCCCCTAGCGGGACCCTTTTCTCCTACGAGCAGTACTTC.

This clonotype was detected ten times or more. This rearrangement joins TRBV6-1 to TRBJ2-2; D perhaps matches TRBD2 (5 bases). Trimming removed 5 bases at V and 4 bases at J, with 17 bases between. CDR1 is MNHNS, CDR2 SASEGT, per germline. The CDR3 runs to 16 residues. The CDR3 protein is CASSSRVASPTGELFF. The CDR3 DNA follows: TGTGCCAGCAGTTCGAGAGTGGCTAGCCCCACCGGGGAGCTGTTTTTT.

This clonotype was detected ten times or more. The chain is built from TRBV6-1 and TRBJ2-7, with D maybe TRBD2 (6 bases). Per the germline V gene, CDR1 is MNHNS and CDR2 is SASEGT. V gave up 6 bases and J gave up 1 base, with 19 bases separating them. The CDR3 is 16 residues long. CDR3 nucleotides: TGTGCCAGCAGACCCCGGACTATCCAAAGATCCTACGAGCAGTACTTC. Protein product: CASRPRTIQRSYEQYF.

Points on this clonotype: This may be a read error, as it is one base from a much larger clone. The gene calls are TRBV18 and TRBJ1-1; the D is unclear. Germline V gives CDR1 KGHSH, CDR2 LQKENI. Trimming shortened V by 6 bases and J by 4 bases, and 15 bases separated the two germline ends. This CDR3 spans 14 amino acids. CDR3 loop: CASSYSAASTEAFF. The CDR3 coding sequence is TGTGCCAGCTCGTACAGCGCCGCGAGCACTGAAGCTTTCTTT.

This clonotype was seen repeatedly, ten times or more. This sequence joins TRBV24-1 and TRBJ2-3, with TRBD2 matching over 7 bases. J gave up 3 bases and V 3 bases, and 8 bases lay outside the gene matches. The CDR3 covers 16 residues. Germline loops: CDR1 KGHDR, CDR2 SFDVKD. DNA of the CDR3: TGTGCCACCAGTGATCGGGGCGGGGAGGGTACAGATACGCAGTATTTT. This encodes CATSDRGGEGTDTQYF.

In this sample, this clonotype turned up many times. The genes are TRBV13 and TRBJ2-3, with D perhaps TRBD2 (7 bases). Germline V CDR1 and CDR2: PRHDT, FYEKMQ (reference sequence). Trimming took off 1 base at V and 2 bases at J, with 16 bases between the two ends. This CDR3 is built from 17 residues. This chain's CDR3 is CASSLVLGGPNTDTQYF. Written as DNA, the CDR3 is TGTGCCAGCAGCTTAGTTCTGGGGGGGCCCAACACAGATACGCAGTATTTT.

This clonotype showed up many times. V gene TRBV6-2 or TRBV6-3 combines with J gene TRBJ2-2; D remains unclear. The CDR3 has 17 amino acids. Germline CDR1 and CDR2: MNHEY and SVGEGT. With 6 bases removed from V and 6 bases from J, the gap between germline ends came to 23 bases. CDR3 residues: CASRRRDAPPVAGELFF. CDR3 nucleotides: TGTGCCAGCAGACGAAGGGATGCCCCTCCGGTTGCCGGGGAGCTGTTTTTT.

In its sample, this clonotype was seen many times. The rearrangement uses TRBV6-5 and TRBJ1-6; 10 bases match TRBD1. Looked up from germline, CDR1 is MNHEY and CDR2 is SVGAGI. V lost 0 bases and J lost 8; bases outside the gene matches: 4. The CDR3 runs to 16 residues. The CDR3 loop reads CASSYSSGTGDSPLHF. CDR3 DNA: TGTGCCAGCAGTTACTCAAGCGGGACAGGGGATTCACCCCTCCACTTT.

This clonotype was picked up many times. The chain joins TRBV7-8 to TRBJ2-1; 7 bases map to TRBD1. The germline gives CDR1 SGHVS, CDR2 FQNEAQ. J lost 6 bases, V lost 4 bases, and 12 bases had no gene match. The CDR3 is 16 amino acids. In nucleotides, the CDR3 is TGTGCCAGCAGCTCGGCTGGGATGACAGGGCGCAATGAGCAGTTCTTC. This encodes CASSSAGMTGRNEQFF.

Worth noting for this clonotype: Since the CDR3 does not end with the conserved phenylalanine or tryptophan, this likely comes from a read error. The chain uses TRBV7-2 and TRBJ1-1; TRBD1 might be the D (5 bases). Trimming took 5 bases from V and 4 from J, leaving 11 bases between them. Germline assignment: CDR1 SGHTA and CDR2 FQGNSA. The length of the CDR3 is 13 residues. CDR3 loop: CASSARDGTEAFC. The CDR3 nucleotides read TGTGCCAGCAGCGCCAGGGACGGCACTGAAGCTTTCTGT.

This clonotype has a handful of counts. Mismatch with germline at one junction end may stem from a read error. V and J are TRBV5-1 and TRBJ2-1; 9 bases line up with TRBD2. This CDR3 is built from 15 residues. Germline V lookup: CDR1 SGHRS, CDR2 YFSETQ. The CDR3 protein is CASTFSGSSYNEEFF. CDR3 nucleotides: TGCGCCAGCACCTTTAGCGGGAGCTCCTACAATGAGGAGTTCTTC.

With regard to this clonotype: A read error may explain this, as a much larger clone is one base away. The conserved closing phenylalanine or tryptophan is absent in this CDR3, likely reflecting a read error. The V call is TRBV6-5, the J call TRBJ2-2; 9 nucleotides match TRBD1. The length of the CDR3 is 16 residues. V shed 2 bases and J 1 base; nucleotides not matched to a gene: 2. CDR1 is MNHEY, CDR2 SVGAGI, per germline. CDR3 in amino acids: CASSYVGQGNTGELFL. The CDR3 coding sequence is TGTGCCAGCAGTTACGTGGGACAGGGGAACACCGGGGAGCTGTTTTTG.